The entry that follows covers one TCR beta chain sequence. A split of CD4+ cells into CD45RA+ naive and CD45RA-negative memory subsets was performed. The entry originates in a study of shared clonotypes between healthy human individuals. V gave up 1 base and J gave up 4 bases, with 5 bases separating them. CDR3 size: 13 residues. Germline V gene sequence: CDR1 MNHNS, CDR2 SASEGT. Only in-frame clones appear in the TCRdb table, and some are missing; sequencing was by immunoSEQ multiplex PCR. This sample yields about 770,000 clones, of which about two thirds are seen a single time; around 1.8% belongs to the top ten.

This receptor was obtained from a young woman in good health. The V and J genes are TRBV6-1 and TRBJ1-3; D not certain. The sequencing sample was made of memory CD4+ T cells sorted from blood. The sample's subset: CD45RA-negative fraction. For the CDR3, the DNA is TGTGCCAGCAGTGAAGGGGTCGGAAACACCATATATTTT. It yields the protein CASSEGVGNTIYF.